The next 2 T cell receptor beta chains were all read from a single sample in a study of regulatory T cells in long-lasting Graves disease. In building TCR beta libraries, iRepertoire HTBI primers were used together with Arm-PCR of CDR3 regions. TCRdb re-called the multiplex PCR reads through MiXCR, storing one row per CDR3 protein. The table records roughly 450,000 distinct CDR3 sequences, 20% to 25% of them present only once. Specified time point: persistent/refractory GD, antithyroid drugs over 5 years with positive TRAb. The TCR library used RNA extracted from PBMCs. Sequencing was performed on peripheral blood mononuclear cells (PBMCs), taken when the disease was refractory, from a patient treated with antithyroid drugs. The receptor source for this set is a female donor with Graves disease.

This clonotype was seen ten or more times. V is TRBV6-1 and J is TRBJ1-5; D uncertain. This CDR3 comprises 15 residues. The V gene lost 6 bases and the J gene lost 0 bases, with 12 bases spanning the gap. The germline gives CDR1 MNHNS, CDR2 SASEGT. CDR3 DNA sequence: TGTGCCAGCAGCCCGGGGTCCCTTAGCAATCAGCCCCAGCATTTT. As protein: CASSPGSLSNQPQHF.

Worth noting for this clonotype: A much larger clone lies one base from this, so it may be a read error. The final CDR3 position lacks the conserved phenylalanine or tryptophan, pointing to a likely read error. V and J are TRBV7-2 and TRBJ1-2; no reliable D call. Trimming pared 1 base from V and 8 bases from J, leaving 14 bases between. CDR3 length: 14 amino acids. Germline assignment: CDR1 SGHTA and CDR2 FQGNSA. Here the CDR3 DNA reads TGTGCCAGCAGCTTAGATGAGGCTGCATCGGGCTACACCCTC. Translating gives CASSLDEAASGYTL.